This T cell receptor (beta chain) appears in the sequencing data of a study of post-analysis software for immune sequencing data. Study as a whole: The disease courses spanned relapsing-remitting, secondary progressive and progressive-relapsing forms of multiple sclerosis.

Details on this clonotype: Its specificity is unknown.

Germline V CDR1 and CDR2: DFQATT, SNEGSKA (reference sequence). V lost 3 bases and J 6 bases, leaving 12 bases between the germline ends. This CDR3 comprises 13 residues. Study results and limitations: Controls showed significantly higher normalized Chao1 diversity than did multiple sclerosis patients. Patients showed TRBV5-6, TRBV5-1 and TRBV20-1 among a handful of TRBV segments more frequent than in controls.

Each TCR beta cDNA library carried unique molecular identifiers. TCRdb ran MiXCR on the PCR reads and lists one entry per CDR3 protein. The sample records approximately 770,000 distinct CDR3 sequences, 40% to 55% being singletons. This receptor was obtained from a girl aged 10 to 17 with multiple sclerosis. Sequencing input: blood. V gene TRBV20-1 combines with J gene TRBJ2-1; D may correspond to TRBD1 or TRBD2 (5 bases each). Here the CDR3 DNA reads TGCAGTGCTAGGGGGGTGATGAGCAATGAGCAGTTCTTC. Amino acid sequence: CSARGVMSNEQFF.